This entry is about one T cell receptor (beta chain). The target of this receptor is not known. The sample holds no much larger clone one base away, and base qualities are not on file. The data were taken from a study of graft-versus-host responses after intestinal transplantation (dated by TCRdb to the early 2020s). In the study overall: Multivisceral, liver-intestinal, or isolated intestinal transplants were received by the recipients. Every recipient was given anti-thymocyte globulin induction, followed by 2 to 3 years of maintenance tacrolimus and steroids. After intestinal transplantation, graft-versus-host and host-versus-graft alloreactive T cell clones in the graft, circulation and bone marrow were tracked using bulk TCR-beta CDR3 sequencing. To identify alloreactive clones, pre-transplant mixed lymphocyte reaction products were sequenced and compared with unstimulated pre-transplant donor and recipient T cells. A cohort of around 25 intestinal transplant recipients, including one retransplant, was enrolled, and a few patients lacking pretransplant specimens were excluded. Donor T cell macrochimerism was defined as a peak of at least 4% donor T cells among recipient peripheral blood mononuclear cells. Instead of going to the commercial service, samples from three later patients were sequenced in-house on an Illumina MiSeq and processed with MiXCR.

The CDR3, from cysteine to phenylalanine, totals 15 residues. The kept DNA is CDR3 alone, 45 bases in frame from the first base. In the germline V gene, CDR1 corresponds to SGHAT and CDR2 to FQNNGV. V is cut back by 5 bases and J by 10 bases, with 13 bases in the junction unmatched. Overall study outcomes, separate from this receptor: The relatively low number and heterogeneity of intestinal transplant patients limited the conclusions. Early after transplant, declines in HvG clones were associated with peak levels of circulating GvH clones. GvH clones were detected in recipient bone marrow, and some of these GvH clones were observed earlier in ileal mucosa or blood, consistent with an intestinal mucosal origin. In the allografts of patients with donor T cell macrochimerism, GvH to HvG T cell clonal ratios were high.

The receptor library was made with the immunoSEQ multiplex PCR assay. High-throughput TCR-beta CDR3 sequencing of genomic DNA from most patients was performed by Adaptive Biotechnologies. Under the source paper's analysis protocol: Adaptive's ImmunoSEQ software was the source of the TCR sequencing data for roughly 19 patients, while a few other patients were processed with MiXCR and VDJtools. Because the origin of CDR3 nucleotide sequences shared between donor and recipient could not be assigned, those sequences were removed. At least 2-fold expansion over unstimulated cells and a minimum CFSE-low frequency of 0.002% (template counts) or 0.001% (read counts) were required for clones to be classified as alloreactive. Clones detected in sequenced pre-transplant spleen, lymph node, or MLR CFSE-low populations of the donor or recipient were defined as mappable. The cumulative frequency of alloreactive clones was calculated as a percentage of all sequences, weighted by copy number. TCRdb provides this immuneACCESS table in a form limited to in-frame rearrangements. Some clones are lacking; in checked studies, under half of them reflect an unresolved V gene, and why the rest are absent is not known. V, J and clone size reflect that table, while D and trimming were determined from the DNA. The sample table holds roughly 25,000 clones, of which roughly 80% were seen once. The ten largest clones take up 1.1% of the sample.

In the first month after transplant, blood samples were collected up to 4 times, and after that at least monthly when available. The receptor chain draws on TRBV11-2 and TRBJ2-2; a stretch of 7 junction bases matches TRBD2. This sample comprised PBMCs, obtained 28 days after intestinal transplant. The TCR comes from a human patient who received an intestinal transplant, so some T cells may come from the graft donor. The DNA sequence is given as TGTGCCAGCAGCCCTACCGGACTAGGGATCTTGGAGCTGTTTTTT. It specifies CASSPTGLGILELFF.